This T cell receptor beta chain came from a study of blood T cell repertoires in COVID-19. Study-wide background: Collection of acute and convalescent COVID-19 samples took place in the United States, Italy and Spain. PBMCs, B-cell-depleted T cells, or T cells were the source of the cDNA or gDNA that made up the material.

As handled by the study authors: The authors estimated nucleated cell counts from reference gene primer amplification. Here immunoSEQ multiplex PCR was the method, and the copy in TCRdb shows in-frame clones only, minus some. V, J and clone size were drawn from that table, and D and trimming were deduced from the DNA. The sample shows approximately 170,000 clones, around four fifths of them seen only once. From germline, CDR1 is LNHDA and CDR2 SQIVND (reference sequence). Trimming took 2 bases from V and 7 from J, leaving 15 bases between them. This CDR3 region has 15 residues. Followed over time, Seattle patients had been enrolled while infection was active.

Sequences were obtained from peripheral blood. The rearrangement joins TRBV19 to TRBJ1-5; a possible D gene is TRBD1 (5 bases). The receptor comes from a woman in her seventies with COVID-19, enrolled during active disease. The CDR3 coding sequence is TGTGCCAGTAGTATATCGGGGGTTTTTAGCCAGCCCCAGCATTTT. It specifies CASSISGVFSQPQHF.